The 27 T cell receptor beta chains reported below all come from one sample, sequenced in a study of T cell responses to AZD1222 COVID-19 vaccine. Here immunoSEQ multiplex PCR was the method, and the copy in TCRdb shows in-frame clones only, minus some. Among over 100,000 clones listed, 85% to 95% were seen once. The sample consisted of peripheral blood, taken on day 0 of AZD1222 vaccination. Every receptor here comes from an adult in good health.

This clone was observed a handful of times. V and J are TRBV4-3 and TRBJ2-3; 10 nucleotides align to TRBD2. Germline CDR1 and CDR2: LGHNA and YSLEER. This CDR3 has 18 amino acids. Trimming at V came to 4 bases and at J to 4 bases, leaving 14 bases not matched to a gene. In DNA, the CDR3 is TGCGCCAGCAGCCCAAGACCATCTAGCGGGAGTACCCCAGATACGCAGTATTTT. Amino acid sequence: CASSPRPSSGSTPDTQYF.

V gene TRBV2 combines with J gene TRBJ1-5; D not certain. The CDR3 length is 16 residues. The V end was cut by 8 bases, the J end by 0 bases, with 17 bases between. Per germline, CDR1 SNHLY and CDR2 FYNNEI. The CDR3 sequence: CASEPEGVVSNQPQHF. CDR3 nucleotides: TGTGCCAGCGAACCTGAGGGAGTAGTTAGCAATCAGCCCCAGCATTTT.

The rearrangement links TRBV7-9 to TRBJ2-7, with unresolved D. Trimming removed 4 bases at V and 6 bases at J, with 13 bases between. Germline V gene data show CDR1 as SEHNR and CDR2 as FQNEAQ (reference sequence). The CDR3 loop spans 13 amino acids. CDR3 sequence reads: CASSSGRRGEQYF. The CDR3 bases are TGTGCCAGCAGCTCAGGACGGAGAGGCGAGCAGTACTTC.

The rearrangement joins TRBV7-8 to TRBJ2-7; D gene unclear. Germline V gene sequence: CDR1 SGHVS, CDR2 FQNEAQ. V was shortened by 0 bases and J by 2 bases, with 14 bases between the two germline ends. This CDR3 region has 16 residues. The CDR3 DNA sequence: TGTGCCAGCAGCTTAGCCGGACGCATGATAGCCTACGAGCAGTACTTC. Its translation: CASSLAGRMIAYEQYF.

V and J are TRBV7-9 and TRBJ2-3; D is unresolved. Germline V CDR1 and CDR2: SEHNR, FQNEAQ (reference sequence). Trimming cost V 1 base and J 2 bases, with 10 bases left between them. The CDR3 has 15 residues. This CDR3 is CASSLGPVNTDTQYF. The CDR3 DNA follows: TGTGCCAGCAGCTTAGGACCAGTAAACACAGATACGCAGTATTTT.

The rearrangement links TRBV12-3 or TRBV12-4 to TRBJ1-2; no firm D call. The germline V and J ends were trimmed by 5 bases and 1 base, with 2 bases remaining between them. The length of the CDR3 is 11 residues. For the CDR3, the DNA is TGTGCCAGCAGTGGTAACTATGGCTACACCTTC. Translating it yields CASSGNYGYTF.

This clone is a singleton in its sample. This sequence joins TRBV7-3 and TRBJ2-1; TRBD1 aligns across 12 bases. The ends lost 3 bases at V and 7 bases at J; junction bases unmatched: 7. CDR1 is SGHTA, CDR2 FQGTGA, per germline. CDR3 length: 16 residues. This CDR3 reads CASSFPGTGGRNEQFF. Here the CDR3 DNA reads TGTGCCAGCAGCTTCCCCGGGACAGGGGGCAGGAATGAGCAGTTCTTC.

This chain joins TRBV27 and TRBJ1-4; tentatively, D is TRBD1 (5 bases). The CDR3 loop spans 17 amino acids. CDR1 and CDR2 (germline): MNHEY, SMNVEV (reference sequence). V was pared by 3 bases and J by 3 bases, with 17 bases between. The CDR3 loop is CASSLEPPSGANEKLFF. The CDR3 DNA follows: TGTGCCAGCAGTTTGGAACCACCGTCGGGGGCTAATGAAAAACTGTTTTTT.

V is TRBV2 and J is TRBJ2-6; D is unclear. CDR3 length equals 14 residues. Per germline, CDR1 SNHLY and CDR2 FYNNEI. Trimming shortened V by 1 base and J by 5 bases, and 6 bases separated the two germline ends. Written as DNA, the CDR3 is TGTGCCAGCAGTGAAGGAAGTTGGGCCAACGTCCTGACTTTC. It translates to CASSEGSWANVLTF.

The V gene is TRBV3-1 (or the pseudogene TRBV3-2), the J gene TRBJ1-1; D uncertain. CDR3 length equals 14 residues. Germline CDR1 reads LGHDT; CDR2 reads YNNKEL (reference sequence). The V gene lost 3 bases and the J gene lost 4 bases, with 12 bases spanning the gap. CDR3 residues: CASSHGKVGTEAFF. CDR3 in DNA: TGTGCCAGCAGCCATGGGAAAGTGGGCACTGAAGCTTTCTTT.

The V gene is TRBV18, the J gene TRBJ1-1, with D possibly matching TRBD1 (5 bases). V was clipped by 3 bases and J by 7 bases, with 18 bases between them. Germline V lookup: CDR1 KGHSH, CDR2 LQKENI. The CDR3 consists of 15 residues. CDR3 region: CASSPGSAGILEAFF. As DNA, the CDR3 is TGTGCCAGCTCACCTGGGTCCGCAGGGATACTTGAAGCTTTCTTT.

DNA of the CDR3: TGTGCCAGCAGTACCCCGGGGGCTGGAAACACCATATATTTT. Its protein product is CASSTPGAGNTIYF. The chain uses TRBV28 and TRBJ1-3; possible D gene TRBD1, 5 bases. Germline values: CDR1 MDHEN, CDR2 SYDVKM. CDR3 length: 14 residues. V lost 5 bases, J lost 2 bases, and 10 bases lay in between. Variable domain in full (rest from reference TRBV28 and TRBJ1-3): DVKVTQSSRYLVKRTGEKVFLECVQDMDHENMFWYRQDPGLGLRLIYFSYDVKMKEKGDIPEGYSVSREKKERFSLILESASTNQTSMYLCASSTPGAGNTIYFGEGSWLTVV.

V usage is TRBV6-2 or TRBV6-3 and J usage is TRBJ2-7, with D perhaps TRBD1 (6 bases). The V gene's germline CDR1 is MNHEY and CDR2 SVGEGT. The ends were cut back, 6 bases at V and 5 bases at J, with 17 bases in the middle. This CDR3 has 14 amino acids. CDR3 bases: TGTGCCAGCAGCCAACAGGGTGTGAGCGACGAGCAGTACTTC. It is translated as CASSQQGVSDEQYF.

The rearrangement joins TRBV4-1 to TRBJ2-2; 9 nucleotides line up with TRBD2. CDR1 MGHRA and CDR2 YSYEKL come from the germline V gene. V gave up 3 bases and J gave up 6 bases; unmatched junction bases: 17. The CDR3 is 19 residues long. CDR3 amino acids: CASSHSEGGLALGAGELFF. The CDR3 DNA is TGCGCCAGCAGCCATTCCGAGGGGGGACTAGCTTTAGGTGCCGGGGAGCTGTTTTTT.

The V gene is TRBV2, the J gene TRBJ1-6; D uncertain. The length of the CDR3 is 14 residues. Trimming removed 2 bases at V and 9 bases at J, with 11 bases between. The germline gives CDR1 SNHLY, CDR2 FYNNEI. The CDR3 here is CASSELNRGSPLHF. The CDR3 nucleotides read TGTGCCAGCAGTGAATTAAATAGAGGTTCACCCCTCCACTTT.

V usage is TRBV6-5 and J usage is TRBJ1-2; D unclear. The CDR3 has 13 residues. V was clipped by 2 bases and J by 8 bases, with 12 bases between them. Germline-derived CDR1 and CDR2 are MNHEY and SVGAGI. CDR3 amino acids: CASSYDGTRGYTF. The CDR3 bases are TGTGCCAGCAGTTACGACGGAACCAGGGGCTACACCTTC.

This clone occurred once. The chain links TRBV5-6 to TRBJ2-1, with 8 bases fitting TRBD1. The CDR3 runs 15 residues. Looked up from germline, CDR1 is SGHDT and CDR2 is YYEEEE. The J segment lost 0 bases and the V segment lost 5 bases, leaving 4 bases of the junction unmatched. The CDR3 reads CASRYGTGSYNEQFF. In DNA form, the CDR3 reads TGTGCCAGCAGATATGGGACAGGCTCCTACAATGAGCAGTTCTTC.

The rearrangement uses TRBV5-1 and TRBJ1-2; D is unclear. V shed 3 bases and J shed 3 bases, with 9 bases lying between them. The CDR3 consists of 13 residues. Germline CDR1 SGHRS, CDR2 YFSETQ. DNA of the CDR3: TGCGCCAGCAGCTCGGTAGAGGACTATGGCTACACCTTC. Residues: CASSSVEDYGYTF.

The chain links TRBV28 to TRBJ2-5; D remains ambiguous. The length of the CDR3 is 14 residues. The germline CDR1 and CDR2 sequences are MDHEN and SYDVKM. The V end was cut by 3 bases, the J end by 5 bases, with 13 bases between. CDR3 nucleotides: TGTGCCAGCAGTTTGACCTGGGCCGCGGAGACCCAGTACTTC. Encoded protein: CASSLTWAAETQYF.

The chain employs TRBV6-1 and TRBJ2-1; D not certain. Trimming removed 5 bases from V and 12 bases from J, with 11 bases in between. The CDR3 sequence is 11 residues long. Germline CDR1 is MNHNS and CDR2 is SASEGT. CDR3 sequence (DNA): TGTGCCAGCAGTTTACCGGGTGCGCAGTTCTTC. It yields the protein CASSLPGAQFF.

The chain recombines TRBV4-1 with TRBJ2-3, with D perhaps TRBD2 (5 bases). Germline CDR1 reads MGHRA; CDR2 reads YSYEKL. The CDR3 runs 14 residues. V was pared by 3 bases and J by 0 bases, with 7 bases between. The CDR3 DNA reads as TGCGCCAGCAGCCACCCGGGGAGCACAGATACGCAGTATTTT. This sequence encodes CASSHPGSTDTQYF.

The chain recombines TRBV19 with TRBJ1-6, with 10 bases identical to TRBD1. Per germline, CDR1 LNHDA and CDR2 SQIVND (reference sequence). With V trimmed by 2 bases and J by 9 bases, 1 base remained unmatched. The CDR3 length is 14 residues. CDR3 region: CASSIRTGGSPLHF. In DNA, the CDR3 is TGTGCCAGTAGTATACGGACAGGGGGTTCACCCCTCCACTTT. Using reference TRBV19 and TRBJ1-6 for the parts outside the CDR3, the full variable domain is DGGITQSPKYLFRKEGQNVTLSCEQNLNHDAMYWYRQDPGQGLRLIYYSQIVNDFQKGDIAEGYSVSREKKESFPLTVTSAQKNPTAFYLCASSIRTGGSPLHFGNGTRLTVT.

The rearrangement links TRBV9 to TRBJ1-1, with D unresolved. The germline V gene encodes CDR1 SGDLS and CDR2 YYNGEE. CDR3 length: 14 amino acids. The germline V and J ends were trimmed by 0 bases and 6 bases, with 12 bases remaining between them. The CDR3 DNA reads as TGTGCCAGCAGCGTAGCGTTCCACTCCTCTGAAGCTTTCTTT. It specifies CASSVAFHSSEAFF.

V and J are TRBV27 and TRBJ1-1; TRBD1 matches 10 bases. This CDR3 contains 13 residues. Per the germline V gene, CDR1 is MNHEY and CDR2 is SMNVEV (reference sequence). With 3 bases clipped from V and 5 bases from J, the junction kept 0 bases outside the gene matches. The DNA of the CDR3 is TGTGCCAGCAGTTTGGACAGGGGGACTGAAGCTTTCTTT. Its translation: CASSLDRGTEAFF.

The chain is built from TRBV7-3 and TRBJ1-1, with a weak D call TRBD1 (6 bases). This CDR3 has 13 amino acids. Trimming cost V 5 bases and J 11 bases, with 18 bases left between them. Germline CDR1 SGHTA, CDR2 FQGTGA. The CDR3 reads CASSPRRGGAAFF. CDR3 DNA: TGTGCCAGCAGCCCCCGCCGGGGGGGGGCGGCTTTCTTT.

In DNA, the CDR3 is TGCGCCAGCACGGAGTTCGCTAACTATGGCTACACCTTC. This encodes CASTEFANYGYTF. V gene TRBV5-1 combines with J gene TRBJ1-2, with no clear D. The CDR3 is made up of 13 amino acids. Germline CDR1 is SGHRS and CDR2 is YFSETQ. V was trimmed by 6 bases and J by 0 bases, leaving 9 bases between them.

The rearrangement joins TRBV6-1 to TRBJ1-5; D remains unclear. The germline V and J ends were trimmed by 3 bases and 11 bases, with 26 bases remaining between them. This CDR3 is 17 amino acids long. Germline lookup yields CDR1 MNHNS and CDR2 SASEGT. CDR3 region: CASSDILGQELSIAQHF. CDR3 coding DNA: TGTGCCAGCAGTGACATTCTCGGTCAGGAGCTGTCGATAGCCCAGCATTTT.